The T cell receptor beta chain under discussion was sequenced for a study of blood T cell repertoires in COVID-19. Some clones are missing from TCRdb's copy, which holds only in-frame ones; the method was immunoSEQ multiplex PCR. The data show approximately 260,000 clones, roughly nine tenths seen once. Germline CDR1 LNHDA, CDR2 SQIVND (reference sequence). The V end was cut by 6 bases, the J end by 5 bases, with 13 bases between. This CDR3 region has 13 residues. This clone turned up a few times. The sequence derives from a man over 45 with acute or convalescent COVID-19. The rearrangement links TRBV19 to TRBJ1-1; D is ambiguous. Sequenced: peripheral blood. Here the CDR3 DNA reads TGTGCCAGTAGGACCGGGAGGAGGACTGAAGCTTTCTTT. Translating it yields CASRTGRRTEAFF. The variable domain in full, with the rest retrieved from reference TRBV19 and TRBJ1-1, is DGGITQSPKYLFRKEGQNVTLSCEQNLNHDAMYWYRQDPGQGLRLIYYSQIVNDFQKGDIAEGYSVSREKKESFPLTVTSAQKNPTAFYLCASRTGRRTEAFFGQGTRLTVV.